The text below deals with one T cell receptor beta chain. Its antigen remains unidentified. This specimen belongs to a study of radiation and T cells in renal cell carcinoma. Looking at the study overall: Nephrectomy followed 15 Gy stereotactic body radiation by 4 weeks. Overall study results and limits: In blood, top tumor clones expanded by 2 weeks, shrinking by 4.

Time point indicated: baseline pretreatment blood. Treatment here: 15 Gy SBRT to primary tumor, nephrectomy 4 weeks later. Radiation-treated patients gave blood at baseline, week 2 and week 4. This renal cell carcinoma was of the clear cell type. Assay: immunoSEQ multiplex PCR; the TCRdb copy retains only in-frame clones and omits some. Among approximately 110,000 clones listed, 80% to 85% were seen once. The sample in question was blood, obtained from a patient whose treatment included radiotherapy and nephrectomy. The TCR sequence derives from a woman in her fifties or sixties with renal cell carcinoma.

CDR3 bases: TGTGCCAGCAGTCCCATGATTCGGACAGGGGCAGTTACAATGCACCAGTACTTC. Protein product: CASSPMIRTGAVTMHQYF. The V and J genes are TRBV27 and TRBJ2-4; 9 bases are shared with TRBD1. V lost 5 bases to trimming and J lost 13 bases; unmatched junction nucleotides: 24. The CDR3 spans 18 residues. Germline loops: CDR1 MNHEY, CDR2 SMNVEV (reference sequence).